These 29 T cell receptor beta chains were all obtained from the same sample, sequenced in a study of cytomegalovirus exposure and HLA in healthy donors. PCR primers comprised 60 Vbeta and 13 Jbeta primers. Generated by immunoSEQ multiplex PCR, the TCRdb table keeps only in-frame clones and is missing some. The table records over 95,000 clones, about three quarters of them present only once. The sequencing input was PBMCs. The receptors shown here come from a woman aged 40 to 50 in good health and CMV-seropositive.

The rearrangement joins TRBV5-4 to TRBJ2-1; 13 nucleotides agree with TRBD2. Germline loops: CDR1 SGHNT, CDR2 YYREEE (reference sequence). J lost 7 bases, V lost 0 bases, and 10 bases had no gene match. The CDR3 is 18 amino acids. The CDR3 nucleotides read TGTGCCAGCAGCTTGGATCCTCAACTAGCGGGGGGGGTTAATGAGCAGTTCTTC. Translating gives CASSLDPQLAGGVNEQFF.

The rearrangement uses TRBV7-8 and TRBJ1-1; 9 positions agree with TRBD1. Germline CDR1 and CDR2: SGHVS and FQNEAQ. The CDR3 has 13 residues. V lost 1 base to trimming and J lost 11 bases; unmatched junction nucleotides: 5. This CDR3 reads CASSLGGQGMAFF. CDR3 coding DNA: TGTGCCAGCAGCTTAGGGGGACAGGGAATGGCTTTCTTT.

The chain employs TRBV6-6 and TRBJ2-1; D is unresolved. V was pared by 4 bases and J by 7 bases, with 8 bases between. Germline V lookup: CDR1 MNHNY, CDR2 SVGAGI (reference sequence). The CDR3 totals 12 residues. The CDR3 loop reads CASSWSGNEQFF. The CDR3 DNA reads TGTGCCAGCAGTTGGAGTGGGAATGAGCAGTTCTTC.

The V call is TRBV5-4, the J call TRBJ1-4; 9 bases align to TRBD1. The trim removed 0 bases at V and 10 bases at J, leaving 10 bases unmatched. Germline CDR1 and CDR2: SGHNT and YYREEE (reference sequence). The CDR3 consists of 16 residues. The CDR3 loop is CASSLAPGQGVGKLFF. CDR3 sequence (DNA): TGTGCCAGCAGCTTGGCACCGGGACAGGGAGTCGGAAAACTGTTTTTT.

This chain links TRBV7-9 with TRBJ1-2; the D gene is possibly TRBD1 (6 bases). Germline V gene lookup returns CDR1 SEHNR and CDR2 FQNEAQ (reference sequence). This CDR3 is built from 14 residues. Trimming took 5 bases from V and 4 from J, leaving 14 bases between them. In DNA, the CDR3 is TGTGCCAGCAGCCCGGACAGCCTTTCCTATGGCTACACCTTC. This gives the protein CASSPDSLSYGYTF.

The rearrangement joins TRBV25-1 to TRBJ1-1, with 8 bases fitting TRBD1. V shed 5 bases, J shed 1 base, and the junction held 3 bases outside the gene matches. Germline V lookup: CDR1 MGHDK, CDR2 SYGVNS. The CDR3 consists of 14 residues. CDR3 region: CASSLQGGNTEAFF. The CDR3 nucleotides are TGTGCCAGCAGTTTACAGGGGGGGAACACTGAAGCTTTCTTT.

This chain uses TRBV21-1 with TRBJ2-1; whether TRBD1, the table's D call, matches the DNA was not checked. TRBV21-1 is annotated as a pseudogene. The CDR3 length is 19 residues. The CDR3 coding sequence is TGTGCCAGCAGCAAATTTTTGGGACAGAAACGCCTTTGGAACAATGAGCAGTTCTTC. It is translated as CASSKFLGQKRLWNNEQFF.

The chain carries TRBV5-1 and TRBJ1-1; 8 nucleotides line up with TRBD1. The germline gives CDR1 SGHRS, CDR2 YFSETQ. The CDR3 consists of 17 residues. V was clipped by 2 bases and J by 1 base; unmatched bases: 10. DNA of the CDR3: TGCGCCAGCAGCTTAGGGGCAGGGGGCGCCAGGAACACTGAAGCTTTCTTT. It translates to CASSLGAGGARNTEAFF.

This chain links TRBV11-1 with TRBJ1-1; D possibly corresponds to TRBD1 (6 bases). The ends were cut back, 5 bases at V and 4 bases at J, with 14 bases in the middle. Germline CDR1 SGHAT, CDR2 FQDESV (reference sequence). This CDR3 has 14 amino acids. In DNA form, the CDR3 reads TGTGCCAGCAGCCCACGGACAGTGGGCACTGAAGCTTTCTTT. Residues: CASSPRTVGTEAFF. Based on the CDR3 plus reference TRBV11-1 and TRBJ1-1, the full variable domain is EAEVAQSPRYKITEKSQAVAFWCDPISGHATLYWYRQILGQGPELLVQFQDESVVDDSQLPKDRFSAERLKGVDSTLKIQPAELGDSAMYLCASSPRTVGTEAFFGQGTRLTVV.

This clone was seen just once. This chain joins TRBV11-3 and TRBJ2-7, with 10 bases that match TRBD1. CDR1 and CDR2 (germline): SGHNT, YENEEA. V gave up 5 bases and J gave up 9 bases; unmatched junction bases: 13. CDR3 length: 15 amino acids. CDR3: CASSPGGTGATLQYF. The CDR3 nucleotides are TGTGCCAGCAGCCCCGGGGGGACAGGGGCAACATTGCAGTACTTC.

The V call is TRBV11-2, the J call TRBJ1-2; TRBD1 might be the D (5 bases). Trimming removed 0 bases at V and 4 bases at J, with 9 bases between. The germline CDR1 and CDR2 sequences are SGHAT and FQNNGV. The CDR3 extends over 14 amino acids. Here the CDR3 reads CASSLDAGPYGYTF. The CDR3 bases are TGTGCCAGCAGCTTAGACGCAGGGCCCTATGGCTACACCTTC.

This clone was picked up one time. CDR3 nucleotides: TGTGCCAGCAGCGTCGGATGGACGGGACACATCGAAAAACTGTTTTTT. This translates into CASSVGWTGHIEKLFF. The V and J genes are TRBV9 and TRBJ1-4, with D maybe TRBD1 (6 bases). CDR3 length: 16 residues. The germline gives CDR1 SGDLS, CDR2 YYNGEE. Trimming removed 2 bases from V and 8 bases from J, with 19 bases in between.

CDR3 DNA: TGCACCAGCAGCCTTAGCGGGACACCGAATGAAAAACTGTTTTTT. Protein sequence: CTSSLSGTPNEKLFF. The chain carries TRBV1 and TRBJ1-4. TRBV1 has pseudogene status. This CDR3 spans 15 amino acids.

The chain has TRBV5-1 and TRBJ1-4; weak D call: TRBD1 (6 bases). Trimming shortened V by 1 base and J by 1 base, and 11 bases separated the two germline ends. The germline V gene has CDR1 SGHRS and CDR2 YFSETQ. This CDR3 region has 16 residues. DNA for the CDR3: TGCGCCAGCAGCTTGAATCAAGGGGGAACTAATGAAAAACTGTTTTTT. It encodes CASSLNQGGTNEKLFF.

This clone has just a few counts. The chain uses TRBV27 and TRBJ1-2; tentative D call: TRBD1 (5 bases). Germline CDR1 reads MNHEY; CDR2 reads SMNVEV (reference sequence). The V gene lost 4 bases and the J gene lost 4 bases, with 10 bases spanning the gap. The CDR3 totals 13 residues. The DNA of the CDR3 is TGTGCCAGCAGTTCCCCCGACAGCTATGGCTACACCTTC. As protein: CASSSPDSYGYTF.

V is TRBV19 and J is TRBJ1-1; no reliable D call. The CDR3 contains 12 residues. V was shortened by 8 bases and J by 1 base, with 8 bases between the two germline ends. Germline V CDR1 and CDR2: LNHDA, SQIVND (reference sequence). The CDR3: CASGQPNTEAFF. The DNA for the CDR3 is TGTGCCAGTGGGCAACCGAACACTGAAGCTTTCTTT.

The chain joins TRBV7-9 to TRBJ2-4, with 7 bases aligning to TRBD1. Germline assignment: CDR1 SEHNR and CDR2 FQNEAQ (reference sequence). Losses at the gene ends were 2 bases for V and 4 bases for J; bases not matched to a gene: 5. The CDR3 runs 15 residues. The CDR3 coding sequence is TGTGCCAGCAGCTTACTTTCGACAGGGAAAAACATTCAGTACTTC. Translated: CASSLLSTGKNIQYF.

The chain joins TRBV5-6 to TRBJ1-4; 7 bases agree with TRBD1. The germline gives CDR1 SGHDT, CDR2 YYEEEE. The CDR3 is made up of 14 amino acids. V trimming: 0 bases; J trimming: 8 bases; junction bases outside the gene matches: 4. CDR3 region: CASSLDRGREKLFF. DNA of the CDR3: TGTGCCAGCAGCTTGGACAGGGGAAGAGAAAAACTGTTTTTT.

Here the CDR3 reads CATMGQALNTEAFF. CDR3 nucleotide sequence: TGTGCCACCATGGGACAGGCGTTGAACACTGAAGCTTTCTTT. The chain recombines TRBV10-3 with TRBJ1-1, with 8 bases fitting TRBD1. Germline V gene sequence: CDR1 ENHRY, CDR2 SYGVKD. V lost 10 bases, J lost 0 bases, and 7 bases stayed unmatched. The CDR3 length is 14 residues.

The V and J genes are TRBV25-1 and TRBJ2-3; 7 nucleotides align to TRBD2. This CDR3 spans 16 amino acids. V was pared by 3 bases and J by 4 bases, with 10 bases of the junction left unmatched. Germline CDR1 MGHDK, CDR2 SYGVNS. The CDR3 spells CASSDPGRGMSDTQYF. The CDR3 bases are TGTGCCAGCAGTGACCCCGGGCGGGGGATGTCAGATACGCAGTATTTT.

CDR3 bases: TGTGCCAGCTCAACTTTCCCGGGACAGGGTAACACCGGGGAGCTGTTTTTT. It is translated as CASSTFPGQGNTGELFF. V is TRBV18 and J is TRBJ2-2, with 9 positions matching TRBD1. The CDR3 has 17 amino acids. Trimming at V came to 5 bases and at J to 2 bases, leaving 9 bases not matched to a gene. Germline V gene data show CDR1 as KGHSH and CDR2 as LQKENI.

The chain uses TRBV11-2 and TRBJ2-7; D is possibly TRBD2 (5 bases). V was pared by 5 bases and J by 6 bases, with 14 bases between. Germline CDR1 reads SGHAT; CDR2 reads FQNNGV. The CDR3 loop spans 13 amino acids. In DNA form, the CDR3 reads TGTGCCAGCAGCCCGGGGTTTAAACCCGAGCAGTACTTC. This translates into CASSPGFKPEQYF. The entire variable domain, with the rest obtained from reference TRBV11-2 and TRBJ2-7, is as follows: EAGVAQSPRYKIIEKRQSVAFWCNPISGHATLYWYQQILGQGPKLLIQFQNNGVVDDSQLPKDRFSAERLKGVDSTLKIQPAKLEDSAVYLCASSPGFKPEQYFGPGTRLTVT.

This clone was observed at least ten times. This sequence joins TRBV5-6 and TRBJ1-2; 8 bases fit TRBD1. V dropped 4 bases and J dropped 0; count of bases not matched to a gene: 11. Germline V lookup: CDR1 SGHDT, CDR2 YYEEEE. The CDR3 is 17 residues long. The DNA for the CDR3 is TGTGCCAGCAGCCGAACCCGGGACAGGAGGGCTAACTATGGCTACACCTTC. As protein: CASSRTRDRRANYGYTF.

J is TRBJ2-7 and V is TRBV7-6; a possible D gene is TRBD2 (5 bases). Trimming took off 4 bases at V and 7 bases at J, with 11 bases between the two ends. CDR1 is SGHVS, CDR2 FNYEAQ, per germline. The CDR3 runs to 12 residues. CDR3 bases: TGTGCCAGCAGCTACCTGGAGGAGGAGCAGTACTTC. This translates into CASSYLEEEQYF.

In its sample, this clone was seen a few times. This chain connects TRBV6-1 to TRBJ1-6; possibly TRBD1 for D (5 bases). Germline V gene sequence: CDR1 MNHNS, CDR2 SASEGT. This CDR3 spans 14 amino acids. The ends were cut back, 3 bases at V and 10 bases at J, with 13 bases in the middle. In nucleotides, the CDR3 is TGTGCCAGCAGTGAGGGGGGGGACCGGTCACCCCTCCACTTT. This encodes CASSEGGDRSPLHF.

This chain joins TRBV27 and TRBJ1-6; 8 bases are shared with TRBD1. Germline-derived CDR1 and CDR2 are MNHEY and SMNVEV (reference sequence). V shed 2 bases and J 8 bases; nucleotides not matched to a gene: 5. This CDR3 contains 15 residues. In DNA, the CDR3 is TGTGCCAGCAGTTTAATGGACAGGGCGGATTCACCCCTCCACTTT. It yields the protein CASSLMDRADSPLHF.

The table lists this clone with a count of one. J is TRBJ2-7 and V is TRBV5-1; 10 positions agree with TRBD2. CDR1 is SGHRS and CDR2 is YFSETQ in the germline V gene. This CDR3 region has 18 residues. Unmatched junction bases numbered 12, after V lost 0 bases and J lost 3 bases. CDR3 in DNA: TGCGCCAGCAGCTTGGAGTCGGTAGCGGGGGGCCATCGCTACGAGCAGTACTTC. Residues: CASSLESVAGGHRYEQYF.

The chain joins TRBV5-8 to TRBJ1-5; a possible D gene is TRBD1 (6 bases). Germline CDR1 and CDR2: SGHTS and YDEGEE. The CDR3 is made up of 15 amino acids. The V gene lost 4 bases and the J gene lost 6 bases, with 17 bases spanning the gap. CDR3 nucleotides: TGTGCCAGCAGCCGCCAGGGACATTGGGGTCAGCCCCAGCATTTT. It codes for CASSRQGHWGQPQHF.

This rearrangement joins TRBV19 to TRBJ2-1, with D perhaps TRBD2 (6 bases). The germline V and J ends were trimmed by 7 bases and 6 bases, with 19 bases remaining between them. Germline CDR1 LNHDA, CDR2 SQIVND (reference sequence). This CDR3 spans 15 amino acids. The CDR3 sequence is CASTLWAGGFNEQFF. CDR3 in DNA: TGTGCCAGTACCTTATGGGCTGGGGGGTTCAATGAGCAGTTCTTC.